The rows below give T cell receptor beta chains drawn from one sample of a study of a mutant IDH1 vaccine in newly diagnosed glioma. Their antigen targets remain unknown. Clones were sequenced by immunoSEQ multiplex PCR, and TCRdb holds only the in-frame ones, with some missing. The sample yields about 53,000 clones, about 80% seen once. The sequences come from PBMCs, collected from a glioma patient whose treatment included an IDH1 peptide vaccine. The receptors shown here come from a woman younger than 35 with glioma. Some clones in this sample may be carry-over from other donors' samples. CDR3s include the opening cysteine and the closing phenylalanine or tryptophan.

TRBJ2-2 TRBV6-6 CASTTLGNTGELFF
TRBJ1-1 TRBV12-2 CASRLAKEGAVTEAFF
TRBJ2-7 TRBV19 CASSIRSGDEQYF
TRBJ2-7 TRBV25-1 CASSRIGLGEQYF
TRBJ2-7 TRBV4-1 CASSQGPWGEQYF
TRBJ2-7 TRBV5-1 CASSPGRGRTNEQYF
TRBJ1-2 TRBV30 CACSGQGDGYTF
TRBJ2-5 TRBV4-2 CASSQGTQDQETQYF
TRBJ1-2 TRBV9 CASSYDERNGYTF
TRBJ2-7 TRBV7-9 CASSLTGGSYEQYF
TRBJ2-7 TRBV7-8 CASSRGTELYEQYF
TRBJ2-1 TRBV2 CASLPGTGFNEQFF
TRBJ1-2 TRBV6-4 CASSGLWGEDYGYTF
TRBJ2-3 TRBV9 CASSVELAPPDTQYF
TRBJ1-2 TRBV19 CASNQLRDRLVGYTF
TRBJ2-1 TRBV6-1 CASVGQGKHEQFF
TRBJ2-7 TRBV4-1 CASSQISAGTGYREQYF
TRBJ2-1 TRBV7-9 CASGMWDKRSYNEQFF
TRBJ1-1 TRBV7-2 CASSITGRLEAFF
TRBJ2-7 TRBV27 CASSLVGSAYEQYF
TRBJ2-3 TRBV6-5 CASSYSRADDTQYF
TRBJ1-2 TRBV6-5 CASSYSWTGSYGYTF
TRBJ2-3 TRBV19 CASTSTGVAQYF
TRBJ1-4 TRBV5-1 CASSRDGRSHEKLFF
TRBJ2-5 TRBV29-1 CSARGQFQETQYF
TRBJ2-2 TRBV29-1 CSVVESTGELFF
TRBJ1-1 TRBV7-7 CASSPQFSTEAFF